The 30 T cell receptor beta chains reported below all come from one sample, sequenced in a study of blood T cells in healthy people across ages (dated by TCRdb to about 2015). Library generation was performed with 5' RACE. These reads were obtained on an Illumina HiSeq 2500. A second PCR of about 6 to 11 cycles was run with a J-beta primer mix and a sample-barcoded 5' primer. The raw public reads went through TCRdb reprocessing: fastp at Q25, MiXCR clone calling, in-frame beta chains kept. Identical CDR3 proteins give one entry, which carries the most common genes and DNA. The sample contains about 1.6 million distinct CDR3 sequences, around 35% of them found a single time. The top ten clones comprise about 11% of the sample. The sequencing sample was made of blood. Source of these receptors: a woman aged 25 to 39 in good health.

The chain uses TRBV30 and TRBJ2-5; no firm D call. Trimming stripped 3 bases from V and 4 bases from J, with 6 bases between. The length of the CDR3 is 11 residues. From germline, CDR1 is GTSNPN and CDR2 SVGIG (reference sequence). In DNA form, the CDR3 reads TGTGCCTGGAGCTTCGGAGAGACCCAGTACTTC. This gives the protein CAWSFGETQYF.

This chain connects TRBV5-1 to TRBJ2-1, with TRBD2 matching 11 bases. Germline V CDR1 and CDR2: SGHRS, YFSETQ. There are 20 residues in the CDR3. J was trimmed by 4 bases and V by 0 bases; bases with no gene match: 15. For the CDR3, the DNA is TGCGCCAGCAGCTTGGACCTTATTGTAGCGGGGGGGCCAGGGTACAATGAGCAGTTCTTC. Amino acid sequence: CASSLDLIVAGGPGYNEQFF.

The chain employs TRBV11-2 and TRBJ1-5; D is unresolved. This CDR3 has 15 amino acids. Between the trimmed V and J ends, which lost 0 bases and 6 bases, there was a span of 12 bases. Germline V gives CDR1 SGHAT, CDR2 FQNNGV. The DNA of the CDR3 is TGTGCCAGCAGCTTAGACGCCTCGATTGGTCAGCCCCAGCATTTT. It yields the protein CASSLDASIGQPQHF.

J is TRBJ2-2 and V is TRBV9, with TRBD2 identical over 8 bases. The germline V gene encodes CDR1 SGDLS and CDR2 YYNGEE. This CDR3 is built from 14 residues. V lost 4 bases and J lost 7; bases outside the gene matches: 6. CDR3 sequence reads: CASSQGTSVGELFF. CDR3 DNA: TGTGCCAGCAGCCAAGGGACTAGTGTCGGGGAGCTGTTTTTT. The variable domain in full, with the rest retrieved from reference TRBV9 and TRBJ2-2, is DSGVTQTPKHLITATGQRVTLRCSPRSGDLSVYWYQQSLDQGLQFLIQYYNGEERAKGNILERFSAQQFPDLHSELNLSSLELGDSALYFCASSQGTSVGELFFGEGSRLTVL.

The chain combines TRBV28 with TRBJ2-5, with 9 bases matching TRBD2. The CDR3 spans 17 residues. Trimming removed 4 bases from V and 5 bases from J; junction bases left unmatched: 14. The germline V gene encodes CDR1 MDHEN and CDR2 SYDVKM. The CDR3 sequence is CASSSSSGATPSETQYF. The CDR3 nucleotides are TGTGCCAGCAGTTCGTCTAGCGGGGCCACACCAAGTGAGACCCAGTACTTC.

There are a few counts of this clonotype. The chain couples TRBV20-1 to TRBJ2-3; maybe TRBD2 (5 bases). Germline V lookup: CDR1 DFQATT, CDR2 SNEGSKA (reference sequence). V lost 5 bases and J lost 6, with 12 bases in between. The CDR3 extends over 12 amino acids. The CDR3 is CSALRGIDTQYF. CDR3 nucleotides: TGCAGTGCTTTACGGGGAATCGATACGCAGTATTTT.

The chain links TRBV4-1 to TRBJ1-5; D is possibly TRBD1 (5 bases). The CDR3 covers 15 residues. V was shortened by 1 base and J by 8 bases, with 15 bases between the two germline ends. CDR1 and CDR2 (germline): MGHRA, YSYEKL. Here the CDR3 DNA reads TGCGCCAGCAGCCAAGTTCTGAAATTGGGGGAGCCCCAGCATTTT. Protein sequence: CASSQVLKLGEPQHF.

This clonotype showed up just a few times. V usage is TRBV5-4 and J usage is TRBJ2-5, with 10 positions matching TRBD2. The germline V gene has CDR1 SGHNT and CDR2 YYREEE (reference sequence). The length of the CDR3 is 17 residues. The J segment lost 1 base and the V segment lost 2 bases, leaving 8 bases of the junction unmatched. The CDR3 region is CASSFRWTSGFQETQYF. CDR3 coding DNA: TGTGCCAGCAGCTTTCGCTGGACTAGCGGTTTCCAAGAGACCCAGTACTTC.

This clonotype was counted a few times. The chain uses TRBV20-1 and TRBJ2-3, with TRBD2 identical over 7 bases. V trimming: 5 bases; J trimming: 6 bases; junction bases outside the gene matches: 14. Germline lookup yields CDR1 DFQATT and CDR2 SNEGSKA (reference sequence). The length of the CDR3 is 15 residues. This CDR3 is CSAGPGGGAYDTQYF. CDR3 nucleotides: TGCAGTGCTGGACCGGGGGGTGGGGCATACGATACGCAGTATTTT.

J is TRBJ2-7 and V is TRBV27, with 9 bases identical to TRBD1. The CDR3 extends over 12 amino acids. J was trimmed by 9 bases and V by 4 bases; bases with no gene match: 4. Per the germline V gene, CDR1 is MNHEY and CDR2 is SMNVEV (reference sequence). In DNA, the CDR3 is TGTGCCAGCAGTTCCACAGGGGGCCGGCAGTACTTC. Amino acids: CASSSTGGRQYF.

Turning to this clonotype: Given a much more abundant clone one base away, this may be a read error. The chain couples TRBV10-3 to TRBJ2-5; no definite D call. In germline, CDR1 is ENHRY, CDR2 SYGVKD. The CDR3 is 13 residues long. CDR3 in DNA: TGTGCCATCAGCTTCCGTGGGCAAGAGGCCCAGTACTTC. Protein product: CAISFRGQEAQYF.

This chain joins TRBV7-9 and TRBJ2-3; 7 bases are shared with TRBD2. The CDR3 is made up of 15 amino acids. V lost 10 bases, J lost 0 bases, and 10 bases stayed unmatched. Germline CDR1 is SEHNR and CDR2 is FQNEAQ (reference sequence). The CDR3 DNA follows: TGTGCCAACCAAGAACTAGCGACTAGCACAGATACGCAGTATTTT. It is translated as CANQELATSTDTQYF. Combining the CDR3 with reference TRBV7-9 and TRBJ2-3 gives the whole variable domain DTGVSQNPRHKITKRGQNVTFRCDPISEHNRLYWYRQTLGQGPEFLTYFQNEAQLEKSRLLSDRFSAERPKGSFSTLEIQRTEQGDSAMYLCANQELATSTDTQYFGPGTRLTVL.

On this clonotype itself: The junction departs from germline at one end; a sequencing error may be responsible. This sequence joins TRBV4-1 and TRBJ2-5; D not resolved. The CDR3 has 14 residues. Germline V gives CDR1 MGHRA, CDR2 YSYEKL. CDR3 nucleotide sequence: TGCGCCAGCAGCCCCCTTGGTGACAAAGAGGCCCAGTACTTC. It encodes CASSPLGDKEAQYF.

This clonotype was seen only a few times. The rearrangement links TRBV6-5 to TRBJ1-2, with TRBD1 as a possible D gene (6 bases). The ends were cut back, 5 bases at V and 7 bases at J, with 20 bases in the middle. Per the germline V gene, CDR1 is MNHEY and CDR2 is SVGAGI. The CDR3 consists of 15 residues. CDR3 protein: CASSALGPGAAGYTF. Written as DNA, the CDR3 is TGTGCCAGCAGTGCTCTGGGGCCAGGGGCCGCTGGCTACACCTTC.

This clonotype appeared a few times. This chain links TRBV4-1 with TRBJ2-5; possible D gene TRBD2, 5 bases. The better agreement between TRBJ2-7 and the DNA end casts doubt on the J call. Germline assignment: CDR1 MGHRA and CDR2 YSYEKL. This CDR3 is 15 amino acids long. DNA for the CDR3: TGCGCCAGCAGCCAAGTGGGTGGGAGTAGGGACGAGCAGTACTTC. Translated: CASSQVGGSRDEQYF.

The chain uses TRBV7-9 and TRBJ2-1; D gene ambiguous. This CDR3 region has 12 residues. V lost 1 base, J lost 13 bases, and 11 bases lay in between. CDR1 is SEHNR, CDR2 FQNEAQ, per germline (reference sequence). CDR3 nucleotides: TGTGCCAGCAGCTTAGTGAGAGAGACCCAGTTCTTC. Protein: CASSLVRETQFF.

The V call is TRBV11-2, the J call TRBJ2-1; 13 positions agree with TRBD2. V shed 4 bases, J shed 6 bases, and the junction held 18 bases outside the gene matches. The CDR3 has 20 residues. The germline CDR1 and CDR2 sequences are SGHAT and FQNNGV. Here the CDR3 DNA reads TGTGCCAGCAGCTCGCCAGGGACTAGCGGGATCTCGGGGACCTGCAATGAGCAGTTCTTC. This codes for CASSSPGTSGISGTCNEQFF.

This clonotype was picked up one time. The gene calls are TRBV4-1 and TRBJ1-1; D gene ambiguous. The CDR3 extends over 14 amino acids. Germline V gene lookup returns CDR1 MGHRA and CDR2 YSYEKL. V lost 4 bases, J lost 7 bases, and 16 bases lay in between. CDR3 sequence: CASSPLERYGEAFF. The CDR3 nucleotides are TGCGCCAGCAGCCCCTTAGAAAGGTACGGTGAAGCTTTCTTT.

The chain is built from TRBV10-1 and TRBJ2-1, with 14 bases lining up with TRBD2. CDR3 size: 18 residues. With 5 bases clipped from V and 0 bases from J, the junction kept 6 bases outside the gene matches. The germline gives CDR1 WNHNN, CDR2 SYGVQD (reference sequence). The CDR3 nucleotides are TGCGCCAGCAGTCGGTCGACTAGCGGGAGGGCCTCCTACAATGAGCAGTTCTTC. It codes for CASSRSTSGRASYNEQFF.

This clonotype has more than one count but fewer than ten. The chain is built from TRBV5-1 and TRBJ2-7, with 7 bases matching TRBD2. Germline V gene sequence: CDR1 SGHRS, CDR2 YFSETQ. J was trimmed by 2 bases and V by 0 bases; bases with no gene match: 5. This CDR3 is 15 amino acids long. The CDR3 loop is CASSLAVGGPYEQYF. In nucleotides, the CDR3 is TGCGCCAGCAGCTTGGCGGTGGGAGGGCCCTACGAGCAGTACTTC.

The V and J genes are TRBV29-1 and TRBJ1-1; D gene ambiguous. V was cut by 0 bases and J by 4 bases, with 9 bases left in between. Germline lookup yields CDR1 SQVTM and CDR2 ANQGSEA. The CDR3 totals 13 residues. CDR3 nucleotides: TGCAGCGTTGAAGATCCGGCGGGCACTGAAGCTTTCTTT. It is translated as CSVEDPAGTEAFF. Full variable domain (missing parts from reference TRBV29-1 and TRBJ1-1): SAVISQKPSRDICQRGTSLTIQCQVDSQVTMMFWYRQQPGQSLTLIATANQGSEATYESGFVIDKFPISRPNLTFSTLTVSNMSPEDSSIYLCSVEDPAGTEAFFGQGTRLTVV.

This clonotype was detected a few times. V and J are TRBV7-2 and TRBJ1-2; D uncertain. Germline lookup yields CDR1 SGHTA and CDR2 FQGNSA. V was clipped by 1 base and J by 8 bases, with 23 bases between them. The CDR3 runs 17 residues. The CDR3 loop is CASSLGASGKTQGGYTF. The CDR3 DNA follows: TGTGCCAGCAGCTTAGGGGCCAGCGGGAAGACCCAAGGAGGCTACACCTTC.

This clonotype occurred a few times. V and J are TRBV28 and TRBJ1-2; the D gene is possibly TRBD1 (6 bases). The CDR3 totals 13 residues. Germline V lookup: CDR1 MDHEN, CDR2 SYDVKM. The germline V and J ends were trimmed by 7 bases and 5 bases, with 14 bases remaining between them. The CDR3 loop is CASIDGTSYGYTF. For the CDR3, the DNA is TGTGCCAGCATAGACGGGACATCTTATGGCTACACCTTC.

The chain carries TRBV7-3 and TRBJ2-3; D possibly corresponds to TRBD2 (5 bases). The V end was cut by 3 bases, the J end by 4 bases, with 17 bases between. Germline V lookup: CDR1 SGHTA, CDR2 FQGTGA. The CDR3 runs to 16 residues. The CDR3 coding sequence is TGTGCCAGCAGCTTGAGTCACAGTGGGAGACCAGATACGCAGTATTTT. This gives the protein CASSLSHSGRPDTQYF.

Details on this clonotype: At one of its ends the junction is not consistent with the germline gene, which may arise from a read error. The J gene is TRBJ2-1, the V gene TRBV4-2; 9 nucleotides line up with TRBD1. Germline values: CDR1 LGHNA, CDR2 YNFKEQ. The CDR3 spans 18 residues. The CDR3 is CASGQVGMGQGGWNEQFF. The CDR3 DNA reads as TGTGCCAGCGGCCAAGTGGGCATGGGACAGGGTGGTTGGAATGAGCAGTTCTTC.

This clonotype was observed a single time. The V and J genes are TRBV7-6 and TRBJ2-3, with TRBD2 identical over 10 bases. Germline V gene sequence: CDR1 SGHVS, CDR2 FNYEAQ. This CDR3 has 16 residues. V lost 4 bases, J lost 2 bases, and 6 bases stayed unmatched. CDR3: CASSYQLAGNTDTQYF. In DNA form, the CDR3 reads TGTGCCAGCAGCTATCAACTAGCGGGGAACACAGATACGCAGTATTTT.

Note on this clonotype: At one end the junction does not follow the germline gene, possibly because of a read error. CDR3 bases: TGTGCCAGCAGCGTAAAGGGCAGAACCTACGAGCGGTACTTC. Amino acid sequence: CASSVKGRTYERYF. V and J are TRBV13 and TRBJ2-7, with D hard to call. From germline, CDR1 is PRHDT and CDR2 FYEKMQ (reference sequence). This CDR3 contains 14 residues.

Concerning this clonotype: This could be a read error, since a much larger clone is one nucleotide away. J is TRBJ1-2 and V is TRBV12-3 or TRBV12-4; no definite D call. This CDR3 has 12 residues. CDR3 in amino acids: CASSFGSYGYIF. Written as DNA, the CDR3 is TGTGCCAGCAGTTTTGGGAGCTATGGCTACATCTTC.

This clonotype was counted between two and nine times. V usage is TRBV15 and J usage is TRBJ2-2, with D hard to call. The CDR3 extends over 14 amino acids. The V end lost 0 bases, the J end lost 4 bases, and 6 bases lay between the germline ends. CDR1 is LNHNV and CDR2 is YYDKDF in the germline V gene (reference sequence). The CDR3 nucleotides read TGTGCCACCAGCAGAGATGACATCACCGGGGAGCTGTTTTTT. Its protein product is CATSRDDITGELFF.

The gene calls are TRBV7-8 and TRBJ1-2; D unclear. Germline V lookup: CDR1 SGHVS, CDR2 FQNEAQ. The CDR3 runs to 15 residues. The ends were cut back, 4 bases at V and 2 bases at J, with 14 bases in the middle. The CDR3 bases are TGTGCCAGCAGCTACCAACGGAGGGCCAACTATGGCTACACCTTC. This codes for CASSYQRRANYGYTF.